The next 7 T cell receptor beta chains were all read from a single sample in a study of OX40 agonist ivuxolimab in advanced cancers. Library preparation employed the immunoSEQ multiplex PCR assay. Drawn from immuneACCESS, this table holds only the in-frame rearrangements with V and J called that TCRdb kept. Clones are partly lost; checked studies trace under half to an unresolved V gene and leave the rest unexplained. The sample records around 53,000 clones, 85% to 95% of which are singletons. Jointly, the top ten make up approximately 20% of the sample. The sequences come from CD4+ or CD8+ T cells sorted from blood, collected in a trial of the OX40 agonist ivuxolimab. Source of these receptors: an adult with an advanced solid tumor such as melanoma, head and neck, liver or kidney cancer.

The chain uses TRBV28 and TRBJ2-1; TRBD2 agrees at 13 bases. The CDR3 runs to 14 residues. Germline loops: CDR1 MDHEN, CDR2 SYDVKM. With V trimmed by 10 bases and J by 14 bases, 14 bases remained unmatched. The CDR3: CATGLRGLAGQKFF. The CDR3 DNA reads TGTGCCACGGGCCTGAGGGGACTAGCGGGGCAAAAGTTCTTC.

The chain recombines TRBV29-1 with TRBJ2-7, with TRBD1 matching over 8 bases. Germline V gives CDR1 SQVTM, CDR2 ANQGSEA. This CDR3 comprises 14 residues. V shed 0 bases and J 6 bases; nucleotides not matched to a gene: 7. The CDR3 loop reads CSVEEVDRAGEQYF. The CDR3 DNA follows: TGCAGCGTTGAAGAGGTGGACAGGGCGGGCGAGCAGTACTTC.

The chain links TRBV28 to TRBJ1-1, with D tentatively TRBD1 (6 bases). This CDR3 spans 13 amino acids. Germline V lookup: CDR1 MDHEN, CDR2 SYDVKM. V lost 6 bases to trimming and J lost 11 bases, with 19 bases between them. As DNA, the CDR3 is TGTGCCAGCAGCTCGACAACAGGGAATCTTGCTTTCTTT. This translates into CASSSTTGNLAFF.

This sequence joins TRBV5-6 and TRBJ1-1; 8 bases line up with TRBD1. The CDR3 has 15 residues. In germline, CDR1 is SGHDT, CDR2 YYEEEE. V was clipped by 4 bases and J by 2 bases; unmatched bases: 7. CDR3: CASSRDRPSNTEAFF. CDR3 in DNA: TGTGCCAGCAGCCGGGACAGGCCGAGTAACACTGAAGCTTTCTTT.

This sequence joins TRBV4-2 and TRBJ2-5, with TRBD2 matching over 9 bases. After removal of 0 bases from V and 3 bases from J, the junction contained 8 bases not matched to a gene. This CDR3 contains 17 residues. Germline loops: CDR1 LGHNA, CDR2 YNFKEQ. The CDR3 bases are TGTGCCAGCAGCCAAGAGATTGCGCTAGCGGGAAAAGAGACCCAGTACTTC. It specifies CASSQEIALAGKETQYF.

This chain links TRBV19 with TRBJ1-1, with TRBD1 identical over 10 bases. The germline CDR1 and CDR2 sequences are LNHDA and SQIVND (reference sequence). Trimming at V came to 2 bases and at J to 0 bases, leaving 15 bases not matched to a gene. The CDR3 has 20 amino acids. Here the CDR3 reads CASSIYGGQGGTRMNTEAFF. CDR3 in DNA: TGTGCCAGTAGTATATATGGCGGACAGGGGGGAACACGGATGAACACTGAAGCTTTCTTT.

The CDR3: CASSYTESTDTQYF. CDR3 nucleotides: TGTGCCAGCAGCTATACAGAGAGCACAGATACGCAGTATTTT. This chain links TRBV5-4 with TRBJ2-3, with D unresolved. The CDR3 loop spans 14 amino acids. Germline V gene sequence: CDR1 SGHNT, CDR2 YYREEE (reference sequence). V shed 3 bases and J shed 0 bases, with 8 bases lying between them.